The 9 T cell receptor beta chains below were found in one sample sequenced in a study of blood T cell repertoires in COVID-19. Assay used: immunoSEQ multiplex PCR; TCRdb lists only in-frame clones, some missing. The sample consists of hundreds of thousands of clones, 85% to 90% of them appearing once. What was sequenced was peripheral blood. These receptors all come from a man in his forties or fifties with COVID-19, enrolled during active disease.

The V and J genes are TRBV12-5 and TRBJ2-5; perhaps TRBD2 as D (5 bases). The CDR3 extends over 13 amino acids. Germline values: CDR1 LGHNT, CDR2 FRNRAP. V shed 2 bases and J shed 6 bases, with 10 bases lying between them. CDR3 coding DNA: TGTGCTAGTGGTTTGAAAACTAGGCAGACCCAGTACTTC. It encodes CASGLKTRQTQYF.

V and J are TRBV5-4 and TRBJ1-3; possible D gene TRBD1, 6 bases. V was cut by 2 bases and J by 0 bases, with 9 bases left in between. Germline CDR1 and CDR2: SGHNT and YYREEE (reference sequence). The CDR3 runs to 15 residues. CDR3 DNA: TGTGCCAGCAGCTTCAGGGGCCGCTCTGGAAACACCATATATTTT. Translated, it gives CASSFRGRSGNTIYF.

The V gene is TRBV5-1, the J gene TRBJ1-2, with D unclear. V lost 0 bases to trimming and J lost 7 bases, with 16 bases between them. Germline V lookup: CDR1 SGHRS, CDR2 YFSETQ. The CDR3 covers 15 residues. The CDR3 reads CASSLAAGSGSGYTF. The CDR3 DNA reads TGCGCCAGCAGCTTGGCCGCCGGGTCCGGCTCTGGCTACACCTTC.

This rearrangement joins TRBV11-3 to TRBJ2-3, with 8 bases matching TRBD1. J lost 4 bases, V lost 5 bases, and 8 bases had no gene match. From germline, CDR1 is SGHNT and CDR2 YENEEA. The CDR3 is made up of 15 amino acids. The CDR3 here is CASSGGQASADTQYF. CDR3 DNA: TGTGCCAGCAGCGGGGGACAGGCTAGCGCAGATACGCAGTATTTT.

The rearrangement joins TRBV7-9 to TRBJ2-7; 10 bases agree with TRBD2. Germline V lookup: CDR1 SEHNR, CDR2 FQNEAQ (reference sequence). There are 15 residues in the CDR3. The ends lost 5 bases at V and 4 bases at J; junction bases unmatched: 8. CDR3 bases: TGTGCCAGCAGCCCAGGTCCTAGCGGGAGTTACGAGCAGTACTTC. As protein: CASSPGPSGSYEQYF. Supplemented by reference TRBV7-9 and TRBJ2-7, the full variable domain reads DTGVSQNPRHKITKRGQNVTFRCDPISEHNRLYWYRQTLGQGPEFLTYFQNEAQLEKSRLLSDRFSAERPKGSFSTLEIQRTEQGDSAMYLCASSPGPSGSYEQYFGPGTRLTVT.

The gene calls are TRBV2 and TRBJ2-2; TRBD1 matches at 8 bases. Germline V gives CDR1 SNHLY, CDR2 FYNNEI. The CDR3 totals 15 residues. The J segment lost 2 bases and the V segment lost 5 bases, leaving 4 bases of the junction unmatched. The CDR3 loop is CASSWTGLNTGELFF. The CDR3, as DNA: TGTGCCAGCAGTTGGACAGGGCTAAACACCGGGGAGCTGTTTTTT.

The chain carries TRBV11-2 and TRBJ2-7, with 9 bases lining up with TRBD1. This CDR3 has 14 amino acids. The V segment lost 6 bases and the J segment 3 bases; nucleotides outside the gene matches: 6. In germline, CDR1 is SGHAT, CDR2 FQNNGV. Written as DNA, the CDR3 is TGTGCCAGCAGTTCACAGGGGGCTTTCTACGAGCAGTACTTC. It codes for CASSSQGAFYEQYF.

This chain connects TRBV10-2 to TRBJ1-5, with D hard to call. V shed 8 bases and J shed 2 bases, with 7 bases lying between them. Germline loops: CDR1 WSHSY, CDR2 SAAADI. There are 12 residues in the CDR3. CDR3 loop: CASSTGNQPQHF. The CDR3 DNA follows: TGCGCCAGCTCCACGGGCAATCAGCCCCAGCATTTT.

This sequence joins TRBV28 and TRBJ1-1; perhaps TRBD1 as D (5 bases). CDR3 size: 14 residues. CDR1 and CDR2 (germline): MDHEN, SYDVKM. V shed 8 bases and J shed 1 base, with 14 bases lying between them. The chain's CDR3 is CASLAGWENTEAFF. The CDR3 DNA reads TGTGCCAGCTTGGCAGGGTGGGAGAACACTGAAGCTTTCTTT.